This passage covers 20 T cell receptor beta chains from one sample sequenced in a study of T cell changes during pregnancy in multiple sclerosis. Measured with immunoSEQ multiplex PCR; TCRdb has only the in-frame clones, and not every one. The table has roughly 23,000 clones, about 88% seen once; the top ten hold more than 0.9%. The input for sequencing was CD4+ T cells from peripheral blood mononuclear cells, taken in the first trimester of pregnancy. The receptors were gathered from a female donor in good health, enrolled as a control in a pregnancy study.

There are a few counts of this clone. V is TRBV7-2 and J is TRBJ2-2, with TRBD1 identical over 7 bases. Looked up from germline, CDR1 is SGHTA and CDR2 is FQGNSA. This CDR3 comprises 15 residues. J was trimmed by 6 bases and V by 1 base; bases with no gene match: 5. The CDR3 protein is CASSLGGGASGELFF. In DNA, the CDR3 is TGTGCCAGCAGCTTAGGAGGGGGCGCATCCGGGGAGCTGTTTTTT.

DNA for the CDR3: TGTGCCAGCAGTGAAGAGAGGCGGGGAAACATTCAGTACTTC. This sequence encodes CASSEERRGNIQYF. The J gene is TRBJ2-4, the V gene TRBV25-1, with a weak D call TRBD2 (6 bases). CDR1 and CDR2 (germline): MGHDK, SYGVNS. The CDR3 runs to 14 residues. V lost 2 bases, J lost 6 bases, and 11 bases lay in between.

This clone was recorded a few times. The rearrangement uses TRBV25-1 and TRBJ2-7, with 7 bases aligning to TRBD1. Looked up from germline, CDR1 is MGHDK and CDR2 is SYGVNS. The CDR3 covers 12 residues. Trimming removed 7 bases from V and 5 bases from J; junction bases left unmatched: 5. The CDR3 DNA sequence: TGTGCCAGCACCGGGACAGTGAACGAGCAGTACTTC. Its translation is CASTGTVNEQYF.

This clone occurred a few times. V gene TRBV5-1 combines with J gene TRBJ1-2, with D perhaps matching TRBD1 (6 bases). The CDR3 runs to 14 residues. V was clipped by 3 bases and J by 8 bases, with 17 bases between them. Germline V gives CDR1 SGHRS, CDR2 YFSETQ. The DNA for the CDR3 is TGCGCCAGCAGCTCCTCTGGGGGGGCGGAGGGCTACACCTTC. This codes for CASSSSGGAEGYTF.

This clone is a singleton in its sample. V is TRBV29-1 and J is TRBJ2-5; possible D gene TRBD2, 6 bases. The CDR3 covers 14 residues. V dropped 4 bases and J dropped 1 base, with 13 bases sitting between them. Germline V gene lookup returns CDR1 SQVTM and CDR2 ANQGSEA. This CDR3 is CSVGRRESQETQYF. CDR3 sequence (DNA): TGCAGCGTTGGACGCCGGGAGAGCCAAGAGACCCAGTACTTC. Looking up the rest from reference TRBV29-1 and TRBJ2-5 gives the full variable domain: SAVISQKPSRDICQRGTSLTIQCQVDSQVTMMFWYRQQPGQSLTLIATANQGSEATYESGFVIDKFPISRPNLTFSTLTVSNMSPEDSSIYLCSVGRRESQETQYFGPGTRLLVL.

The genes are TRBV29-1 and TRBJ1-3, with a possible D match to TRBD1 (6 bases). Germline assignment: CDR1 SQVTM and CDR2 ANQGSEA. The CDR3 sequence is 16 residues long. Trimming took 4 bases from V and 0 from J, leaving 16 bases between them. CDR3 sequence: CSVGFRQESSGNTIYF. DNA of the CDR3: TGCAGCGTTGGTTTTCGACAGGAGAGCTCTGGAAACACCATATATTTT.

The chain has TRBV4-2 and TRBJ2-1; 7 nucleotides match TRBD1. The CDR3 is made up of 15 amino acids. The germline CDR1 and CDR2 sequences are LGHNA and YNFKEQ. Unmatched junction bases numbered 7, after V lost 1 base and J lost 7 bases. CDR3 residues: CASSQGGDRVNEQFF. Here the CDR3 DNA reads TGTGCCAGCAGCCAAGGTGGCGACAGGGTAAATGAGCAGTTCTTC.

This clone is a singleton in its sample. The chain joins TRBV7-6 to TRBJ1-4; maybe TRBD1 (5 bases). The CDR3 covers 12 residues. The V end was cut by 3 bases, the J end by 8 bases, with 7 bases between. Per the germline V gene, CDR1 is SGHVS and CDR2 is FNYEAQ. CDR3 coding DNA: TGTGCCAGCAGCTTGGGGGGGGAAAAACTGTTTTTT. It is translated as CASSLGGEKLFF.

The genes are TRBV15 and TRBJ2-1; 7 bases fit TRBD2. Looked up from germline, CDR1 is LNHNV and CDR2 is YYDKDF (reference sequence). V dropped 0 bases and J dropped 5; count of bases not matched to a gene: 10. The CDR3 contains 17 residues. The CDR3 nucleotides read TGTGCCACCAGCAGAGATCGGGCTAGCGGAAACAACAATGAGCAGTTCTTC. Its protein product is CATSRDRASGNNNEQFF.

The genes are TRBV14 and TRBJ2-7, with 12 bases that match TRBD2. The CDR3 has 17 amino acids. Trimming cost V 0 bases and J 3 bases; bases outside gene matches: 6. Per germline, CDR1 SGHDN and CDR2 FVKESK. The CDR3 loop reads CASSQDIILAGGYEQYF. In nucleotides, the CDR3 is TGTGCCAGCAGCCAAGATATCATACTAGCGGGGGGCTACGAGCAGTACTTC.

The chain has TRBV6-1 and TRBJ1-6; no firm D call. Trimming removed 4 bases at V and 6 bases at J, with 13 bases between. Germline lookup yields CDR1 MNHNS and CDR2 SASEGT. This CDR3 has 15 residues. As DNA, the CDR3 is TGTGCCAGCAGTGGGGCCAGCCAAGTTAATTCACCCCTCCACTTT. This translates into CASSGASQVNSPLHF.

V gene TRBV2 combines with J gene TRBJ2-3; TRBD2 matches at 10 bases. The CDR3 covers 12 residues. After removal of 6 bases from V and 10 bases from J, the junction contained 4 bases not matched to a gene. Germline loops: CDR1 SNHLY, CDR2 FYNNEI. The CDR3 loop is CASRVTSGSQYF. In nucleotides, the CDR3 is TGTGCCAGCAGGGTGACTAGCGGGTCGCAGTATTTT.

This rearrangement joins TRBV19 to TRBJ2-6; 8 nucleotides agree with TRBD1. From germline, CDR1 is LNHDA and CDR2 SQIVND (reference sequence). The CDR3 loop spans 18 amino acids. V gave up 5 bases and J gave up 1 base; unmatched junction bases: 10. CDR3 sequence (DNA): TGTGCCAGTAGTGGGCGGGACAGGACACCATCTGGGGCCAACGTCCTGACTTTC. It specifies CASSGRDRTPSGANVLTF. The full variable domain, in which reference TRBV19 and TRBJ2-6 provide the parts outside the CDR3, is DGGITQSPKYLFRKEGQNVTLSCEQNLNHDAMYWYRQDPGQGLRLIYYSQIVNDFQKGDIAEGYSVSREKKESFPLTVTSAQKNPTAFYLCASSGRDRTPSGANVLTFGAGSRLTVL.

This clone was detected only a few times. V gene TRBV5-1 combines with J gene TRBJ2-7, with TRBD2 as a possible D gene (5 bases). Trimming removed 2 bases from V and 0 bases from J, with 12 bases in between. CDR3 length equals 15 residues. The V gene's germline CDR1 is SGHRS and CDR2 YFSETQ. For the CDR3, the DNA is TGCGCCAGCAGCTTCATGGACTTCAGCTCCTACGAGCAGTACTTC. Translation: CASSFMDFSSYEQYF.

The chain employs TRBV6-4 and TRBJ2-5, with a tentative D call TRBD1 (8 bases). CDR1 is MRHNA, CDR2 SNTAGT, per germline. CDR3 size: 15 residues. Trimming cost V 3 bases and J 1 base, with 12 bases left between them. In DNA form, the CDR3 reads TGTGCCAGCAGTGAACAGGGGGGGCCCCAAGAGACCCAGTACTTC. It is translated as CASSEQGGPQETQYF.

V and J are TRBV9 and TRBJ2-7; 8 nucleotides agree with TRBD1. Trimming removed 0 bases from V and 4 bases from J; junction bases left unmatched: 3. The CDR3 covers 14 residues. Germline lookup yields CDR1 SGDLS and CDR2 YYNGEE. CDR3 amino acids: CASSVAGGGYEQYF. The CDR3 DNA is TGTGCCAGCAGCGTAGCAGGGGGCGGATACGAGCAGTACTTC.

V usage is TRBV13 and J usage is TRBJ2-7; 8 positions agree with TRBD1. Germline V gene sequence: CDR1 PRHDT, CDR2 FYEKMQ (reference sequence). The ends lost 5 bases at V and 5 bases at J; junction bases unmatched: 8. This CDR3 is 14 amino acids long. In DNA, the CDR3 is TGTGCCAGCAGCGAAAGACAGGGGCCCCACGAGCAGTACTTC. Residues: CASSERQGPHEQYF.

The chain is built from TRBV10-3 and TRBJ2-7; 10 nucleotides match TRBD1. From germline, CDR1 is ENHRY and CDR2 SYGVKD. The CDR3 consists of 13 residues. Unmatched junction bases numbered 3, after V lost 7 bases and J lost 3 bases. CDR3 amino acids: CAIKGTGDYEQYF. The CDR3 DNA sequence: TGTGCCATCAAAGGGACAGGGGACTACGAGCAGTACTTC.

Remarks on this clone: The junction departs from the called germline gene at one end, perhaps through a read error. The chain links TRBV6-4 to TRBJ1-4; tentatively, D is TRBD1 (6 bases). Germline CDR1 is MRHNA and CDR2 is SNTAGT. CDR3 length equals 10 residues. As DNA, the CDR3 is TGTGCCAGCAGTGGAACAGGGACCCGATTT. This sequence encodes CASSGTGTRF.

The table lists this clone with a few counts. This chain joins TRBV28 and TRBJ2-7, with 8 positions matching TRBD1. V lost 4 bases to trimming and J lost 0 bases; unmatched junction nucleotides: 5. The germline V gene has CDR1 MDHEN and CDR2 SYDVKM. The CDR3 spans 15 residues. As DNA, the CDR3 is TGTGCCAGCAGTTATGGGACAGGTGGCTCCTACGAGCAGTACTTC. This sequence encodes CASSYGTGGSYEQYF. The whole variable domain, filled in from reference TRBV28 and TRBJ2-7, reads DVKVTQSSRYLVKRTGEKVFLECVQDMDHENMFWYRQDPGLGLRLIYFSYDVKMKEKGDIPEGYSVSREKKERFSLILESASTNQTSMYLCASSYGTGGSYEQYFGPGTRLTVT.